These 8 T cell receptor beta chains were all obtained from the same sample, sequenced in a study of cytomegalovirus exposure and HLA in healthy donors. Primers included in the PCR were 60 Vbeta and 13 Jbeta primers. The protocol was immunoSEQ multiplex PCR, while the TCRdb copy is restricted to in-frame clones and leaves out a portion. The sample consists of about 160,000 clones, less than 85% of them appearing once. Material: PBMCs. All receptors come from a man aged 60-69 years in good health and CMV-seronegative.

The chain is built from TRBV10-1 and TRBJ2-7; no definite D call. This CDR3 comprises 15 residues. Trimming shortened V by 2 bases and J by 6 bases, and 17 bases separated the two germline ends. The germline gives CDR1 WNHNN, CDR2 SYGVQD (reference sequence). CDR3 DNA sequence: TGCGCCAGCAGTGAGGTAAAAGAGAGTCGCTCCGAGCAGTACTTC. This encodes CASSEVKESRSEQYF.

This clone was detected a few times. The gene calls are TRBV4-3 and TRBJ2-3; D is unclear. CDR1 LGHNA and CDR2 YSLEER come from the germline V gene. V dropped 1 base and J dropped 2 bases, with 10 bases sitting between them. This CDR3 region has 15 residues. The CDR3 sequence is CASSQGGSPTDTQYF. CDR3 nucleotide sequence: TGCGCCAGCAGCCAAGGCGGATCCCCCACAGATACGCAGTATTTT.

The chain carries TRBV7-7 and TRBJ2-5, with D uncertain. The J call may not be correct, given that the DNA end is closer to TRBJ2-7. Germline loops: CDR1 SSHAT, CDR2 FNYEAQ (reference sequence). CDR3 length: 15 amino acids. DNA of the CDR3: TGTGCCAGCAGCTTAGATTACCTCCAGGCCTACGAGCAGTACTTC. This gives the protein CASSLDYLQAYEQYF.

This CDR3 reads CAWNSPVIYGYTF. The CDR3 DNA reads as TGTGCCTGGAATTCTCCGGTGATCTATGGCTACACCTTC. The gene calls are TRBV30 and TRBJ1-2; no definite D call. V lost 4 bases to trimming and J lost 4 bases, with 13 bases between them. The CDR3 length is 13 residues. The germline V gene encodes CDR1 GTSNPN and CDR2 SVGIG (reference sequence).

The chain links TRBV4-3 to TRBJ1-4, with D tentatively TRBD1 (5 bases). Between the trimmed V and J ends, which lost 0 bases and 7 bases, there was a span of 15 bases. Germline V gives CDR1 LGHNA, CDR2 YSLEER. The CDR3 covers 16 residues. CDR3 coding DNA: TGCGCCAGCAGCCAAGATGGCGGGGGAGGAGGTGAAAAACTGTTTTTT. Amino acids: CASSQDGGGGGEKLFF.

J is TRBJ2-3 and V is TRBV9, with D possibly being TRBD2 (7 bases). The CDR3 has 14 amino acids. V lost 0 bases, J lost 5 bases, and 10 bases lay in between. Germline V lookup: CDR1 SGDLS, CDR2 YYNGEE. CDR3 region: CASSVDGGRDTQYF. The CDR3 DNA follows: TGTGCCAGCAGCGTAGACGGGGGGCGAGATACGCAGTATTTT.

DNA of the CDR3: TGTGCCAGCAGCTCCGGCTTAGGCCTAGGAGAGTACTTC. Protein: CASSSGLGLGEYF. The chain carries TRBV7-9 and TRBJ2-4; no clear D. Trimming pared 4 bases from V and 14 bases from J, leaving 18 bases between. CDR3 length equals 13 residues. Germline CDR1 is SEHNR and CDR2 is FQNEAQ (reference sequence).

CDR3: CASSGPSPGGASEQYF. DNA for the CDR3: TGTGCCAGCAGTGGCCCCTCCCCGGGGGGGGCAAGCGAGCAGTACTTC. The chain combines TRBV6-6 with TRBJ2-5, with 8 bases matching TRBD2. The J call may be incorrect, as the DNA end agrees better with TRBJ2-7. The CDR3 has 16 amino acids. Germline loops: CDR1 MNHNY, CDR2 SVGAGI (reference sequence).